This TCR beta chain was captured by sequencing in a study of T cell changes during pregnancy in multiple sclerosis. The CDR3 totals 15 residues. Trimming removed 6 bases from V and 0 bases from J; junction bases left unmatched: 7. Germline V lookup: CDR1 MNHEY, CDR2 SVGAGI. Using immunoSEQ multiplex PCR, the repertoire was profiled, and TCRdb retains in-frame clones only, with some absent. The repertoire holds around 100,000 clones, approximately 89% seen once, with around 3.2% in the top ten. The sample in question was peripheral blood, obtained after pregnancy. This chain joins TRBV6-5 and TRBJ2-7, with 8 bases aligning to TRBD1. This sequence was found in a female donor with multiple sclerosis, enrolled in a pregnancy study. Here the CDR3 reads CASSQTGAGSYEQYF. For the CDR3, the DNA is TGTGCCAGCAGCCAGACAGGGGCCGGCTCCTACGAGCAGTACTTC.